This T cell receptor (beta chain) was captured in a study of T-cell reconstitution after alpha-beta-depleted transplantation in children. At least ten counts were recorded for this clonotype. As it was prepared, the TCRbeta library received unique molecular identifiers. Using its own MiXCR run on the PCR reads, TCRdb lists one record per CDR3 protein. In the table there are over 150,000 distinct CDR3 sequences, about 6.8% of which are singletons. The CDR3 contains 9 residues. V shed 6 bases and J shed 10 bases, with 7 bases lying between them. From germline, CDR1 is DFQATT and CDR2 SNEGSKA (reference sequence).

The receptor was derived from a human donor who donated a stem cell graft to a child with Wiskott-Aldrich syndrome. The sequencing used PBMCs from the stem cell graft donor, collected from the stem cell graft. V usage is TRBV20-1 and J usage is TRBJ2-1, with D hard to call. Here the CDR3 DNA reads TGCAGTGCCCATCGGGAGCAGTTCTTC. Translated, it gives CSAHREQFF.